These 18 T cell receptor beta chains were sequenced from one sample in a study of blood T cell repertoires in COVID-19 (dated by TCRdb to about 2020). The library was built by means of the immunoSEQ multiplex PCR assay. The clones in this table, taken by TCRdb from immuneACCESS, are in-frame only. Not every clone is retained; where verified, under half of the shortfall comes from an unresolved V gene, and the cause of the rest is unknown. The sample yields under 200,000 clones; around 84% were counted once. The ten largest make up less than 3% of the sample. Sequencing input: peripheral blood. These receptors all stem from a woman older than 75 with COVID-19, enrolled during active disease.

The chain joins TRBV19 to TRBJ2-3; D is possibly TRBD2 (5 bases). Germline CDR1 LNHDA, CDR2 SQIVND (reference sequence). This CDR3 comprises 13 residues. The ends were cut back, 5 bases at V and 1 base at J, with 7 bases in the middle. This CDR3 reads CASSPGGTDTQYF. For the CDR3, the DNA is TGTGCCAGTAGTCCCGGGGGCACAGATACGCAGTATTTT.

V is TRBV19 and J is TRBJ1-1; D uncertain. The length of the CDR3 is 16 residues. Trimming left V 3 bases short and J 0 bases short, with 14 bases between. Germline loops: CDR1 LNHDA, CDR2 SQIVND (reference sequence). CDR3 amino acids: CASSMGWGGMNTEAFF. CDR3 nucleotides: TGTGCCAGTAGTATGGGCTGGGGAGGAATGAACACTGAAGCTTTCTTT.

This clone showed up just once. V and J are TRBV21-1 and TRBJ2-1; the D call in the table, TRBD1, was not verified against the DNA. TRBV21-1 is noted as a pseudogene. The CDR3 is made up of 14 amino acids. The CDR3 DNA reads as TGTGCCAGCAGCCAGGGGGCAATCTACAATGAGCAGTTCTTC. Encoded protein: CASSQGAIYNEQFF.

The rearrangement links TRBV7-2 to TRBJ1-1, with 9 bases lining up with TRBD1. The CDR3 is 15 residues long. Germline V gene lookup returns CDR1 SGHTA and CDR2 FQGNSA. V trimming: 5 bases; J trimming: 5 bases; junction bases outside the gene matches: 9. This CDR3 is CASSLIPGQGTEAFF. CDR3 bases: TGTGCCAGCAGCCTAATTCCGGGACAGGGTACTGAAGCTTTCTTT.

This clone appeared a few times. This rearrangement joins TRBV12-3 or TRBV12-4 to TRBJ2-1; D gene unclear. The V end lost 2 bases, the J end lost 5 bases, and 7 bases lay between the germline ends. The CDR3 totals 13 residues. The CDR3 DNA sequence: TGTGCCAGCAGTTTATCAACGGACAATGAGCAGTTCTTC. It specifies CASSLSTDNEQFF.

The rearrangement joins TRBV19 to TRBJ2-2; D remains ambiguous. This CDR3 has 17 residues. Deletions cut 6 bases from V and 4 bases from J, with 21 bases between. Germline V gene data show CDR1 as LNHDA and CDR2 as SQIVND (reference sequence). In DNA form, the CDR3 reads TGTGCCAGTAGCTCCACCTCCGGTCGCCGACTCACCGGGGAGCTGTTTTTT. Translated: CASSSTSGRRLTGELFF.

The chain employs TRBV6-2 or TRBV6-3 and TRBJ2-3, with TRBD2 matching 8 bases. The germline V gene encodes CDR1 MNHEY and CDR2 SVGEGT. The length of the CDR3 is 17 residues. The V gene end was trimmed by 0 bases and the J gene end by 0 bases; junction bases not matched to a gene: 5. CDR3 sequence: CASSYSVSSGSTDTQYF. CDR3 nucleotides: TGTGCCAGCAGTTACTCGGTTTCTAGCGGGAGCACAGATACGCAGTATTTT.

The genes are TRBV5-4 and TRBJ2-2, with D possibly matching TRBD2 (7 bases). Trimming removed 6 bases from V and 1 base from J, with 16 bases in between. This CDR3 comprises 16 residues. Germline CDR1 SGHNT, CDR2 YYREEE (reference sequence). Here the CDR3 DNA reads TGTGCCAGCACCTTAGGGGGAGGGATGAACACCGGGGAGCTGTTTTTT. It is translated as CASTLGGGMNTGELFF.

The chain couples TRBV6-5 to TRBJ1-2; 8 nucleotides agree with TRBD1. Trimming at V came to 2 bases and at J to 8 bases, leaving 7 bases not matched to a gene. The CDR3 loop spans 14 amino acids. Germline CDR1 is MNHEY and CDR2 is SVGAGI. CDR3 in DNA: TGTGCCAGCAGTTACCTAGACAGGGGAGGGGGCTACACCTTC. Its protein is CASSYLDRGGGYTF.

The chain combines TRBV3-1 (or the pseudogene TRBV3-2) with TRBJ2-1; unclear D gene. The CDR3 is 18 residues long. Germline V gene data show CDR1 as LGHDT and CDR2 as YNNKEL (reference sequence). With 0 bases removed from V and 0 bases from J, the gap between germline ends came to 15 bases. Here the CDR3 reads CASSQDPSTPLSYNEQFF. CDR3 sequence (DNA): TGTGCCAGCAGCCAAGACCCCTCGACACCCCTCTCCTACAATGAGCAGTTCTTC.

The chain combines TRBV6-4 with TRBJ2-1; 8 positions agree with TRBD2. The CDR3 extends over 14 amino acids. Germline V gives CDR1 MRHNA, CDR2 SNTAGT. Trimming at V came to 5 bases and at J to 8 bases, leaving 8 bases not matched to a gene. CDR3 amino acids: CASSKGTGRDEQFF. CDR3 DNA: TGTGCCAGCAGTAAAGGAACCGGGAGGGATGAGCAGTTCTTC.

The chain uses TRBV5-4 and TRBJ2-7; TRBD2 matches at 11 bases. Germline V gene data show CDR1 as SGHNT and CDR2 as YYREEE (reference sequence). The J segment lost 7 bases and the V segment lost 4 bases, leaving 10 bases of the junction unmatched. The CDR3 has 15 residues. The CDR3 nucleotides read TGTGCCAGCAGCCTTAGCGGGAGGGGCGGTGAAGAGCAGTACTTC. Amino acid sequence: CASSLSGRGGEEQYF.

V usage is TRBV5-1 and J usage is TRBJ2-5; 9 bases are a match to TRBD1. This CDR3 region has 16 residues. Germline CDR1 is SGHRS and CDR2 is YFSETQ. With 4 bases clipped from V and 1 base from J, the junction kept 8 bases outside the gene matches. The CDR3, as DNA: TGCGCCAGCAGCCCCGGACAGGGGAACATCCAAGAGACCCAGTACTTC. It is translated as CASSPGQGNIQETQYF.

CDR3 sequence (DNA): TGCGCCAGCAGCGGACAGGGTATCGATGAAAAACTGTTTTTT. Its protein is CASSGQGIDEKLFF. V usage is TRBV5-1 and J usage is TRBJ1-4; 8 nucleotides match TRBD1. Germline assignment: CDR1 SGHRS and CDR2 YFSETQ. The V and J ends lost 4 bases and 6 bases, in that order; junction bases with no gene match: 5. The CDR3 totals 14 residues. Complete variable domain (other parts from reference TRBV5-1 and TRBJ1-4): KAGVTQTPRYLIKTRGQQVTLSCSPISGHRSVSWYQQTPGQGLQFLFEYFSETQRNKGNFPGRFSGRQFSNSRSEMNVSTLELGDSALYLCASSGQGIDEKLFFGSGTQLSVL.

The chain uses TRBV19 and TRBJ2-7, with 8 bases fitting TRBD2. The CDR3 runs 15 residues. Germline V gene data show CDR1 as LNHDA and CDR2 as SQIVND (reference sequence). Trimming removed 6 bases from V and 3 bases from J; junction bases left unmatched: 10. The CDR3, as DNA: TGTGCCAGTAGAAGTGCGGGAGGATTAAACTACGAGCAGTACTTC. It encodes CASRSAGGLNYEQYF.

This chain uses TRBV7-9 with TRBJ2-7; perhaps TRBD2 as D (5 bases). The CDR3 runs to 13 residues. The ends were cut back, 6 bases at V and 4 bases at J, with 13 bases in the middle. Per the germline V gene, CDR1 is SEHNR and CDR2 is FQNEAQ (reference sequence). CDR3 in DNA: TGTGCCAGCAGGAGCGGACTTTCGTACGAGCAGTACTTC. It translates to CASRSGLSYEQYF.

This clone was found once. V and J are TRBV28 and TRBJ2-5; 8 bases agree with TRBD1. This CDR3 has 13 amino acids. With 8 bases clipped from V and 1 base from J, the junction kept 3 bases outside the gene matches. The germline gives CDR1 MDHEN, CDR2 SYDVKM. CDR3 in amino acids: CASGQGLQETQYF. The DNA of the CDR3 is TGTGCCAGCGGACAGGGACTCCAAGAGACCCAGTACTTC.

The V call is TRBV28, the J call TRBJ2-7; D not certain. The V gene's germline CDR1 is MDHEN and CDR2 SYDVKM. V was shortened by 7 bases and J by 4 bases, with 8 bases between the two germline ends. CDR3 length: 11 residues. The CDR3 loop is CASMKAYEQYF. DNA for the CDR3: TGTGCCAGCATGAAAGCGTACGAGCAGTACTTC.